This T cell receptor beta chain was found in a study of blood T cell repertoires in COVID-19. In the study overall: The United States, Italy and Spain supplied acute and convalescent COVID-19 samples. Nucleic acid was either cDNA or gDNA, and it came from T cells, B-cell-depleted T cells, or PBMCs.

The germline gives CDR1 DFQATT, CDR2 SNEGSKA (reference sequence). J was trimmed by 4 bases and V by 3 bases; bases with no gene match: 3. This CDR3 contains 13 residues. Seattle's enrolled individuals joined amid active infection and were then monitored longitudinally. Per the original data handling: It was from reference gene primer amplification that nucleated cell counts were estimated. The repertoire was sequenced with immunoSEQ multiplex PCR; TCRdb's copy has only in-frame clones and lacks some. V, J and clone size reflect that table, while D and trimming were determined from the DNA. This repertoire shows approximately 70,000 clones, 90% to 95% found once; its top ten account for around 7.3%.

Sequencing was carried out using peripheral blood. The rearrangement uses TRBV20-1 and TRBJ2-7, with 10 positions matching TRBD2. The source is a man in his forties with COVID-19, enrolled during active disease. The CDR3 bases are TGCAGTGCTAGTGGGACTAGCGCGTACGAGCAGTACTTC. This translates into CSASGTSAYEQYF.